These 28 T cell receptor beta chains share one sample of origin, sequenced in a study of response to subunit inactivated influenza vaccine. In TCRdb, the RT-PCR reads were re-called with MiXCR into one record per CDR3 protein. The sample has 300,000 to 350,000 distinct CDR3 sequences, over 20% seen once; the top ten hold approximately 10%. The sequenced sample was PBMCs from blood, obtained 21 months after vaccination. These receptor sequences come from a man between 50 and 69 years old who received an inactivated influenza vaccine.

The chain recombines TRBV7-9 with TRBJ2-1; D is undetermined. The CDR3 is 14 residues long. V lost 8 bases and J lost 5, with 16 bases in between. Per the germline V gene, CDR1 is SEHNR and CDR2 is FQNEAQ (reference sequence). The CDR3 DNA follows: TGTGCCAGCCCCACCGGGCCCTCTAACAATGAGCAGTTCTTC. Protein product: CASPTGPSNNEQFF.

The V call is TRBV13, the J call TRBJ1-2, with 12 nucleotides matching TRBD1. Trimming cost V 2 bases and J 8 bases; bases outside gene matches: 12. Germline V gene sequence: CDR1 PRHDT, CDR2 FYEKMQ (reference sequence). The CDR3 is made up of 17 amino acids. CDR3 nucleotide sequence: TGTGCCAGCAGCTTAAGAATCTCGGGACAGGGGGCGCGGGGCTACACCTTC. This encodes CASSLRISGQGARGYTF.

The CDR3 DNA reads as TGCAGTCCCGCGAGGGGACTAGCGGGAGTAAGGGAGCAGTTCTTC. Protein product: CSPARGLAGVREQFF. V and J are TRBV20-1 and TRBJ2-1, with 14 bases that match TRBD2. After removal of 8 bases from V and 10 bases from J, the junction contained 13 bases not matched to a gene. The CDR3 has 15 residues. Germline values: CDR1 DFQATT, CDR2 SNEGSKA (reference sequence).

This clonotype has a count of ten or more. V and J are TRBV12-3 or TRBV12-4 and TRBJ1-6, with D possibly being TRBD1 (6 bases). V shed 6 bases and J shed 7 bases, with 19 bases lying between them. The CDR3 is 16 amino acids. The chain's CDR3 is CASSLSGGRGNSPLHF. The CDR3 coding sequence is TGTGCCAGCAGCCTATCCGGGGGCCGGGGGAATTCACCCCTCCACTTT.

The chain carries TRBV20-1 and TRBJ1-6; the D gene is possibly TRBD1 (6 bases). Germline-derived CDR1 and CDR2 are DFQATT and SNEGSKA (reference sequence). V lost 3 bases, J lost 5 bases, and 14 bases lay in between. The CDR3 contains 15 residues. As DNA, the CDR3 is TGCAGTGCTAGTGGTTGGACAGTTCATAATTCACCCCTCCACTTT. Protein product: CSASGWTVHNSPLHF.

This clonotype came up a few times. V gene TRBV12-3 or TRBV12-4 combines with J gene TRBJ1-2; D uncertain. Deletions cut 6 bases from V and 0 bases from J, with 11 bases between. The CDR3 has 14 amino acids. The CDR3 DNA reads TGTGCCAGCAGGAGGGCCGGATCTAACTATGGCTACACCTTC. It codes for CASRRAGSNYGYTF.

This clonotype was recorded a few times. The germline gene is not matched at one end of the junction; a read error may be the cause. CDR3 loop: CASSLAQGTSTEALF. The CDR3 DNA sequence: TGCGCCAGCAGCTTGGCCCAGGGAACTAGCACTGAAGCTTTATTT. V gene TRBV5-1 combines with J gene TRBJ1-1; D possibly corresponds to TRBD1 (5 bases). From germline, CDR1 is SGHRS and CDR2 YFSETQ. This CDR3 is built from 15 residues.

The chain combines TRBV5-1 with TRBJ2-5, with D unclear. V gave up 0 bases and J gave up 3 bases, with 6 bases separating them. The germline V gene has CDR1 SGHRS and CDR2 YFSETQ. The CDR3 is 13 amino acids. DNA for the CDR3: TGCGCCAGCAGCTTGGTGCAGGAAGAGACCCAGTACTTC. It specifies CASSLVQEETQYF.

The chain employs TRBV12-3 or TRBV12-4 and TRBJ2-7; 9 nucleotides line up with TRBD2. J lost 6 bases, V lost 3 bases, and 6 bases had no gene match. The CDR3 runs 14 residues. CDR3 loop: CASSLSTRGGEQYF. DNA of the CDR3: TGTGCCAGCAGTTTGTCTACGCGGGGGGGCGAGCAGTACTTC.

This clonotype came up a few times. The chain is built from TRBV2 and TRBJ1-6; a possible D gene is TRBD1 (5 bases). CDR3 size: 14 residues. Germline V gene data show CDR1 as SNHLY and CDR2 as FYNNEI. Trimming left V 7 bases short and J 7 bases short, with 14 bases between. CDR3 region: CASNVGGINSPLHF. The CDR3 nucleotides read TGTGCCAGCAACGTCGGGGGTATCAATTCACCCCTCCACTTT.

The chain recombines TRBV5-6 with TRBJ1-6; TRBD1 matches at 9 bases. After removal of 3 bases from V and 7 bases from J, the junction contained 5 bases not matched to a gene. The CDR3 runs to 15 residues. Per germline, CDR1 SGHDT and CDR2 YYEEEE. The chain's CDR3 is CASSWGTGQNSPLHF. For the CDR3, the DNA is TGTGCCAGCAGCTGGGGGACAGGGCAGAATTCACCCCTCCACTTT. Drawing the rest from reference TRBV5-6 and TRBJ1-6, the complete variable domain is DAGVTQSPTHLIKTRGQQVTLRCSPKSGHDTVSWYQQALGQGPQFIFQYYEEEERQRGNFPDRFSGHQFPNYSSELNVNALLLGDSALYLCASSWGTGQNSPLHFGNGTRLTVT.

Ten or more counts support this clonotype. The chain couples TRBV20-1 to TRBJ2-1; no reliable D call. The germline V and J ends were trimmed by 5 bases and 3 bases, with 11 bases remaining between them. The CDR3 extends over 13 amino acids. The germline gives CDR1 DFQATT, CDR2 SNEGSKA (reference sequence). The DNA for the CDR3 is TGCAGTGCTCTGTCGCCAGGCTACAATGAGCAGTTCTTC. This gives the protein CSALSPGYNEQFF.

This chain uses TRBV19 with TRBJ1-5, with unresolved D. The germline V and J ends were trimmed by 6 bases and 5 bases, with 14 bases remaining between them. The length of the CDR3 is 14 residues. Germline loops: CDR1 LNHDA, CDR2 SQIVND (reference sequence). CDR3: CASSPKTGYQPQHF. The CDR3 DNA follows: TGTGCCAGTAGCCCGAAGACCGGATATCAGCCCCAGCATTTT.

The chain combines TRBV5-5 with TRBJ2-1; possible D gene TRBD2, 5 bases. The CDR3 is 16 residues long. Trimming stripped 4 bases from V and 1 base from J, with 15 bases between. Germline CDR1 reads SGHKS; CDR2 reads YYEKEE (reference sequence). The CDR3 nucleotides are TGTGCCAGCAGCCCTACTGCGGGTCCATCCTACAATGAGCAGTTCTTC. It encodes CASSPTAGPSYNEQFF.

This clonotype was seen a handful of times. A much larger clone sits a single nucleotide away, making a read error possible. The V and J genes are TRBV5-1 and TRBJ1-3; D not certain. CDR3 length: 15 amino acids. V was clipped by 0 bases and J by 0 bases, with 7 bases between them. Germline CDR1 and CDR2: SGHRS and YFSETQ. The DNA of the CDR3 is TGCGCCAGCAGCTTGGATGGGAACTCTGGAAACACCATATATTTT. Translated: CASSLDGNSGNTIYF.

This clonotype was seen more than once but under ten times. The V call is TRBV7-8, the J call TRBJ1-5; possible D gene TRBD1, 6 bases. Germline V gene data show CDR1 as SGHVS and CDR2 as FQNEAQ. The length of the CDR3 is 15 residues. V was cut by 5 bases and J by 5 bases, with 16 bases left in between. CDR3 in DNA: TGTGCCAGCAGCCCCCTGGGGGGCGAGGATCAGCCCCAGCATTTT. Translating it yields CASSPLGGEDQPQHF.

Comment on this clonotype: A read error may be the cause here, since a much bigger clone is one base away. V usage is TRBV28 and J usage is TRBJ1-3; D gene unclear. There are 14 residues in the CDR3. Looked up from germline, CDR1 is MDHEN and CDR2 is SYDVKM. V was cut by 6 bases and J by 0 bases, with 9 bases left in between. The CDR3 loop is CASSPGNSGNTIYF. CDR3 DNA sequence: TGTGCCAGCAGCCCCGGGAACTCTGGAAACACCATATATTTT.

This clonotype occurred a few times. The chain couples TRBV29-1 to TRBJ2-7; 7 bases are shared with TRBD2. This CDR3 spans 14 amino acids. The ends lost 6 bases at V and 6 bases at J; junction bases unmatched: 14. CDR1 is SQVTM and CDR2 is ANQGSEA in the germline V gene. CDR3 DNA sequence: TGCAGCGTCAGTACCCGGGACTACTCGATCGAGCAGTACTTC. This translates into CSVSTRDYSIEQYF.

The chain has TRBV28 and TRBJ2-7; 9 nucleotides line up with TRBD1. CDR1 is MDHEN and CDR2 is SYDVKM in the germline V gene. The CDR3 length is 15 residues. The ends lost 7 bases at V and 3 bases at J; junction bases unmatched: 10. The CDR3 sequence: CASTRTGDIFYEQYF. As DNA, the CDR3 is TGTGCCAGCACAAGGACAGGGGATATCTTCTACGAGCAGTACTTC.

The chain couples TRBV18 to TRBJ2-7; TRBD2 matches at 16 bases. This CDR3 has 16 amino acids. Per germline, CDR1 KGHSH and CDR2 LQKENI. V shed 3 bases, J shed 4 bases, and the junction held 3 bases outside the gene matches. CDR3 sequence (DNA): TGTGCCAGCTCACCCCCGGGACTAGCGGGAGGGTACGAGCAGTACTTC. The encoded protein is CASSPPGLAGGYEQYF.

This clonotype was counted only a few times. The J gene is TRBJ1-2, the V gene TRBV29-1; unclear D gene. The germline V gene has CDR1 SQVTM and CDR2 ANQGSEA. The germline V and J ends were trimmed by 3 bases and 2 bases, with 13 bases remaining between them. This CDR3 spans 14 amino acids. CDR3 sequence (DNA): TGCAGCGTTGAGGTCCCCATTCCGAACTATGGCTACACCTTC. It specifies CSVEVPIPNYGYTF.

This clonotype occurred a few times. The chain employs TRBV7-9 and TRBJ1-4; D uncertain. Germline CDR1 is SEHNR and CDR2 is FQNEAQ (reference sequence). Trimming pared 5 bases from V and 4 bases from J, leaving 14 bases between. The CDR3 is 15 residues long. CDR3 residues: CASSTLWGVNEKLFF. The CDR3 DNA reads TGTGCCAGCAGCACCCTATGGGGAGTTAATGAAAAACTGTTTTTT.

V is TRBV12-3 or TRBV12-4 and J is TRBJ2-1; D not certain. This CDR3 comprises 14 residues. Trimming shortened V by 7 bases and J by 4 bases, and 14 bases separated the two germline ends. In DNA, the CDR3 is TGTGCCAGCACCCAATCGACTGGATACAATGAGCAGTTCTTC. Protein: CASTQSTGYNEQFF.

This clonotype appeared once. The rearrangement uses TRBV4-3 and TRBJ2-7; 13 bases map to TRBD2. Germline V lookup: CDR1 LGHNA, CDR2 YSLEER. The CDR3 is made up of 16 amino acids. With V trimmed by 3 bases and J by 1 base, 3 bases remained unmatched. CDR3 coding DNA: TGCGCCAGCAGCCAGGCACTAGCGGGAGGGTCCTACGAGCAGTACTTC. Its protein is CASSQALAGGSYEQYF.

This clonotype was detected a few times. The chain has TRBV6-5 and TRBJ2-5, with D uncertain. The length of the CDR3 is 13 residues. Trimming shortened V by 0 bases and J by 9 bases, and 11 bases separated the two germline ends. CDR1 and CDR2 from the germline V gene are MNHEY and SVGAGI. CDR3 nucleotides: TGTGCCAGCAGTTACTCCCTCTCTGGGGCCCAGTACTTC. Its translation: CASSYSLSGAQYF.

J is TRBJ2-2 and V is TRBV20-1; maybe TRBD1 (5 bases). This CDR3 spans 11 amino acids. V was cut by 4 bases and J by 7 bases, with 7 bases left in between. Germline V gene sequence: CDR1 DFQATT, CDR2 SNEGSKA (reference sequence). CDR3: CSATQGGELFF. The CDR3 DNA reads TGCAGTGCTACTCAGGGCGGGGAGCTGTTTTTT.

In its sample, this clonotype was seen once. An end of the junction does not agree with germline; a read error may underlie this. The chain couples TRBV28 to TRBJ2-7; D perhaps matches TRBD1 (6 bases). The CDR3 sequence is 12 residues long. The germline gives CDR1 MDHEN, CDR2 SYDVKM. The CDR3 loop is CASSLSGNREWF. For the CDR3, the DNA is TGTGCCAGCAGTTTATCTGGGAACAGGGAATGGTTC.

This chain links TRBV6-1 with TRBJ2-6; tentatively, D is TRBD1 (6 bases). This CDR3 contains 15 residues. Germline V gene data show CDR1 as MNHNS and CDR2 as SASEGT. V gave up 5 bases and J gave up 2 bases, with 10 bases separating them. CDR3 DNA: TGTGCCAGCAGTCCTTACAGGGCTGGGGCCAACGTCCTGACTTTC. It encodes CASSPYRAGANVLTF.